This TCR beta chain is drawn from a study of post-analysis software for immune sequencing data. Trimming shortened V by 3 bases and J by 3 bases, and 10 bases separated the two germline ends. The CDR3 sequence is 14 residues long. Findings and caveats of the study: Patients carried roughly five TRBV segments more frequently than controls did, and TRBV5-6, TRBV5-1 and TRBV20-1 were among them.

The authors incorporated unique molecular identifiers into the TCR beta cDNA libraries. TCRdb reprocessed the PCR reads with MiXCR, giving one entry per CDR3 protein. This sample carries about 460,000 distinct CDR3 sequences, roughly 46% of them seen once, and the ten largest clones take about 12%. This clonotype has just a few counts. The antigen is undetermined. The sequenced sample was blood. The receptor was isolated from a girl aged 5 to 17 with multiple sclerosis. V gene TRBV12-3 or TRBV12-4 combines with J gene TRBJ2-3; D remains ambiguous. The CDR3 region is CASSFPTETDTQYF. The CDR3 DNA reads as TGTGCCAGCAGTTTCCCGACTGAGACAGATACGCAGTATTTT.